Each of the 29 T cell receptor beta chains below was sequenced from the same sample in a study of cytomegalovirus exposure and HLA in healthy donors. The PCR contained 60 Vbeta and 13 Jbeta primers. The data were produced by immunoSEQ multiplex PCR, yet TCRdb's version contains in-frame clones alone and is incomplete. The top ten hold about 2.5% of the sample, which has about 140,000 clones, around 80% seen once. Material: PBMCs. Receptor source: a man between 45 and 60 years old in good health and CMV-seronegative.

This sequence joins TRBV11-2 and TRBJ2-3; TRBD2 agrees at 12 bases. This CDR3 has 17 residues. Unmatched junction bases numbered 4, after V lost 3 bases and J lost 0 bases. Germline CDR1 SGHAT, CDR2 FQNNGV. CDR3 sequence reads: CASSFRTSGASTDTQYF. DNA of the CDR3: TGTGCCAGCAGCTTTAGGACTAGCGGGGCTAGCACAGATACGCAGTATTTT.

J is TRBJ2-5 and V is TRBV7-6; D remains unclear. The germline gives CDR1 SGHVS, CDR2 FNYEAQ. CDR3 length equals 11 residues. Trimming cost V 2 bases and J 7 bases, with 5 bases left between them. CDR3 region: CASSLTGTQYF. In DNA form, the CDR3 reads TGTGCCAGCAGCTTAACGGGGACCCAGTACTTC.

The chain has TRBV2 and TRBJ2-3; D is possibly TRBD2 (5 bases). The germline V gene encodes CDR1 SNHLY and CDR2 FYNNEI. The CDR3 is made up of 17 amino acids. Trimming left V 8 bases short and J 1 base short, with 22 bases between. CDR3 region: CASRLRDGVGGTDTQYF. CDR3 nucleotides: TGTGCCAGCCGCCTGAGGGATGGAGTCGGGGGCACAGATACGCAGTATTTT.

V is TRBV6-1 and J is TRBJ2-3; D is possibly TRBD2 (6 bases). Per the germline V gene, CDR1 is MNHNS and CDR2 is SASEGT. V was clipped by 4 bases and J by 6 bases, with 11 bases between them. The CDR3 covers 13 residues. The CDR3 bases are TGTGCCAGCAGTGGGGGGACTTTTGATACGCAGTATTTT. This translates into CASSGGTFDTQYF.

The chain recombines TRBV18 with TRBJ2-7; TRBD1 matches 7 bases. The CDR3 totals 14 residues. V shed 2 bases, J shed 6 bases, and the junction held 7 bases outside the gene matches. CDR1 is KGHSH and CDR2 is LQKENI in the germline V gene. CDR3 in DNA: TGTGCCAGCTCACCAGGACAGGACTTGGGCGAGCAGTACTTC. Amino acid sequence: CASSPGQDLGEQYF.

The CDR3 reads CASTQFQGAIDGYTF. CDR3 DNA: TGTGCCAGCACCCAATTTCAGGGGGCAATTGATGGCTACACCTTC. The rearrangement joins TRBV27 to TRBJ1-2, with 8 bases aligning to TRBD1. V lost 7 bases to trimming and J lost 6 bases; unmatched junction nucleotides: 13. CDR3 length: 15 amino acids. Germline assignment: CDR1 MNHEY and CDR2 SMNVEV (reference sequence).

This clone was recorded only once. V is TRBV28 and J is TRBJ1-1, with 7 bases lining up with TRBD1. The V segment lost 3 bases and the J segment 6 bases; nucleotides outside the gene matches: 4. The CDR3 loop spans 13 amino acids. Germline lookup yields CDR1 MDHEN and CDR2 SYDVKM. CDR3 sequence (DNA): TGTGCCAGCAGTTTGTTGACAGGGTCTGAAGCTTTCTTT. Translating it yields CASSLLTGSEAFF.

The chain employs TRBV15 and TRBJ2-5; 7 positions agree with TRBD1. The CDR3 is 15 residues long. V shed 0 bases, J shed 5 bases, and the junction held 6 bases outside the gene matches. The V gene's germline CDR1 is LNHNV and CDR2 YYDKDF (reference sequence). The CDR3 is CATSRERGRGETQYF. As DNA, the CDR3 is TGTGCCACCAGCAGAGAAAGGGGGCGCGGGGAGACCCAGTACTTC.

The DNA of the CDR3 is TGTGCCAGCAGCCAACAGACAGGGGGCAGAACTGAAGCTTTCTTT. Residues: CASSQQTGGRTEAFF. V gene TRBV5-6 combines with J gene TRBJ1-1; 10 bases align to TRBD1. The CDR3 loop spans 15 amino acids. Germline CDR1 SGHDT, CDR2 YYEEEE. Unmatched junction bases numbered 8, after V lost 4 bases and J lost 5 bases.

The chain uses TRBV5-1 and TRBJ2-3, with 8 bases matching TRBD2. Germline V CDR1 and CDR2: SGHRS, YFSETQ. The CDR3 spans 16 residues. J gave up 3 bases and V 0 bases, and 6 bases lay outside the gene matches. The CDR3 sequence is CASSLGRGGPTDTQYF. The DNA of the CDR3 is TGCGCCAGCAGCTTGGGACGGGGGGGCCCGACAGATACGCAGTATTTT.

With regard to this clone: This sample includes further DNA sequences coding for the same CDR3. The gene calls are TRBV6-5 and TRBJ2-7; 10 nucleotides line up with TRBD1. From germline, CDR1 is MNHEY and CDR2 SVGAGI. V dropped 6 bases and J dropped 3; count of bases not matched to a gene: 8. The CDR3 totals 15 residues. CDR3 loop: CASRTSTGGGYEQYF. The CDR3 DNA sequence: TGTGCCAGCAGGACCTCGACAGGGGGCGGCTACGAGCAGTACTTC.

The V call is TRBV29-1, the J call TRBJ2-7; tentatively, D is TRBD2 (5 bases). V was pared by 3 bases and J by 2 bases, with 14 bases between. CDR1 is SQVTM, CDR2 ANQGSEA, per germline. The CDR3 totals 14 residues. Here the CDR3 reads CSVESSGYPYEQYF. The CDR3 bases are TGCAGCGTTGAGTCTTCGGGGTACCCCTACGAGCAGTACTTC.

This clone was recorded only once. The V and J genes are TRBV28 and TRBJ1-1; no clear D. Trimming took off 1 base at V and 0 bases at J, with 6 bases between the two ends. CDR1 and CDR2 from the germline V gene are MDHEN and SYDVKM. The CDR3 extends over 14 amino acids. The chain's CDR3 is CASSLFNMNTEAFF. The CDR3 DNA reads as TGTGCCAGCAGTTTATTCAACATGAACACTGAAGCTTTCTTT.

This CDR3 reads CASSLRGTNEKLFF. DNA for the CDR3: TGCGCCAGCAGCCTCAGGGGGACTAATGAAAAACTGTTTTTT. This chain links TRBV4-1 with TRBJ1-4, with TRBD1 identical over 7 bases. V shed 4 bases and J 2 bases; nucleotides not matched to a gene: 1. Germline CDR1 reads MGHRA; CDR2 reads YSYEKL. This CDR3 region has 14 residues.

The V and J genes are TRBV28 and TRBJ2-2, with TRBD1 matching over 7 bases. With 7 bases clipped from V and 1 base from J, the junction kept 3 bases outside the gene matches. Germline CDR1 MDHEN, CDR2 SYDVKM. CDR3 size: 14 residues. CDR3 sequence (DNA): TGTGCCAGCATATACAGGGGGAACACCGGGGAGCTGTTTTTT. As protein: CASIYRGNTGELFF. Full variable domain (rest looked up from reference TRBV28 and TRBJ2-2): DVKVTQSSRYLVKRTGEKVFLECVQDMDHENMFWYRQDPGLGLRLIYFSYDVKMKEKGDIPEGYSVSREKKERFSLILESASTNQTSMYLCASIYRGNTGELFFGEGSRLTVL.

V is TRBV9 and J is TRBJ2-1, with 11 bases fitting TRBD2. V dropped 1 base and J dropped 7; count of bases not matched to a gene: 7. Germline CDR1 reads SGDLS; CDR2 reads YYNGEE. This CDR3 region has 16 residues. Here the CDR3 reads CASSVWDSGGGNEQFF. CDR3 coding DNA: TGTGCCAGCAGCGTATGGGATAGCGGGGGGGGGAATGAGCAGTTCTTC.

The chain is built from TRBV30 and TRBJ2-7; 9 nucleotides align to TRBD1. Trimming cost V 2 bases and J 3 bases; bases outside gene matches: 5. From germline, CDR1 is GTSNPN and CDR2 SVGIG (reference sequence). The CDR3 is 14 residues long. The CDR3 loop is CAWSPRTGVYEQYF. CDR3 in DNA: TGTGCCTGGAGTCCTCGGACAGGGGTCTACGAGCAGTACTTC.

CDR3 amino acids: CASSQDPSPGGVYEQYF. CDR3 DNA sequence: TGCGCCAGCAGCCAAGATCCCTCACCAGGGGGCGTATACGAGCAGTACTTC. The chain carries TRBV4-1 and TRBJ2-7; 8 bases match TRBD1. The CDR3 extends over 17 amino acids. The V segment lost 0 bases and the J segment 4 bases; nucleotides outside the gene matches: 11. The V gene's germline CDR1 is MGHRA and CDR2 YSYEKL.

The chain joins TRBV5-1 to TRBJ2-2, with D possibly TRBD1 on 5 matching bases. Per the germline V gene, CDR1 is SGHRS and CDR2 is YFSETQ. The germline V and J ends were trimmed by 5 bases and 0 bases, with 11 bases remaining between them. The CDR3 totals 15 residues. CDR3 DNA: TGCGCCAGCAGACACGGACACACGAACACCGGGGAGCTGTTTTTT. The encoded protein is CASRHGHTNTGELFF.

The chain has TRBV10-3 and TRBJ2-1; 11 nucleotides agree with TRBD1. The CDR3 runs to 16 residues. Germline loops: CDR1 ENHRY, CDR2 SYGVKD. V lost 4 bases, J lost 6 bases, and 8 bases stayed unmatched. The CDR3 loop reads CAISVTPGQGVNEQFF. The CDR3 nucleotides are TGTGCCATCAGTGTTACTCCGGGACAGGGGGTCAATGAGCAGTTCTTC.

The chain has TRBV11-1 and TRBJ2-5; weak D call: TRBD2 (6 bases). The V gene lost 1 base and the J gene lost 4 bases, with 22 bases spanning the gap. This CDR3 has 18 residues. CDR1 and CDR2 from the germline V gene are SGHAT and FQDESV (reference sequence). CDR3 DNA: TGTGCCAGCAGCTTAGGGGGGGTACGTTTCGGGTCGAGAGAGACCCAGTACTTC. Its translation: CASSLGGVRFGSRETQYF.

The V gene is TRBV29-1, the J gene TRBJ2-5; 11 positions match TRBD2. J was trimmed by 5 bases and V by 1 base; bases with no gene match: 3. The CDR3 length is 14 residues. In germline, CDR1 is SQVTM, CDR2 ANQGSEA. For the CDR3, the DNA is TGCAGCGTTGAAGTAGCGGGAGGGCCGGAGACCCAGTACTTC. It translates to CSVEVAGGPETQYF.

The J gene is TRBJ1-1, the V gene TRBV7-3; D is unresolved. From germline, CDR1 is SGHTA and CDR2 FQGTGA. The CDR3 runs 13 residues. The V gene lost 5 bases and the J gene lost 4 bases, with 11 bases spanning the gap. Here the CDR3 DNA reads TGTGCCAGCAGCCCCCGGGGTATCACTGAAGCTTTCTTT. It is translated as CASSPRGITEAFF.

The chain employs TRBV15 and TRBJ1-5, with D perhaps matching TRBD1 (5 bases). V lost 1 base and J 2 bases, leaving 15 bases between the germline ends. The germline gives CDR1 LNHNV, CDR2 YYDKDF (reference sequence). CDR3 length: 17 amino acids. The CDR3 sequence: CATSRGAGIQGNQPQHF. CDR3 nucleotides: TGTGCCACCAGCAGAGGTGCAGGGATTCAGGGCAATCAGCCCCAGCATTTT.

This clone was detected only a few times. The V call is TRBV15, the J call TRBJ1-1; maybe TRBD1 (5 bases). Germline V gene data show CDR1 as LNHNV and CDR2 as YYDKDF (reference sequence). V shed 1 base and J shed 1 base, with 7 bases lying between them. This CDR3 region has 14 residues. The CDR3 region has the DNA TGTGCCACCAGCAGAGTGGGGCCGAACACTGAAGCTTTCTTT. It is translated as CATSRVGPNTEAFF.

The V call is TRBV7-9, the J call TRBJ2-7; TRBD2 aligns across 13 bases. The V and J ends lost 1 base and 3 bases, in that order; junction bases with no gene match: 6. This CDR3 comprises 17 residues. Germline V gene sequence: CDR1 SEHNR, CDR2 FQNEAQ (reference sequence). The DNA for the CDR3 is TGTGCCAGCAGCTTAGGCTCGGGACTAGCGGGACTCTACGAGCAGTACTTC. This codes for CASSLGSGLAGLYEQYF. The full variable domain, in which reference TRBV7-9 and TRBJ2-7 provide the parts outside the CDR3, is DTGVSQNPRHKITKRGQNVTFRCDPISEHNRLYWYRQTLGQGPEFLTYFQNEAQLEKSRLLSDRFSAERPKGSFSTLEIQRTEQGDSAMYLCASSLGSGLAGLYEQYFGPGTRLTVT.

The J gene is TRBJ2-7, the V gene TRBV2, with TRBD2 as a possible D gene (5 bases). Looked up from germline, CDR1 is SNHLY and CDR2 is FYNNEI. The germline V and J ends were trimmed by 7 bases and 6 bases, with 19 bases remaining between them. This CDR3 comprises 14 residues. The CDR3: CASIYNMDSGEQYF. For the CDR3, the DNA is TGTGCCAGCATTTACAACATGGACTCCGGCGAGCAGTACTTC.

The chain carries TRBV9 and TRBJ1-1; tentatively, D is TRBD1 (5 bases). The CDR3 covers 13 residues. V lost 4 bases to trimming and J lost 8 bases, with 15 bases between them. CDR1 and CDR2 from the germline V gene are SGDLS and YYNGEE. The CDR3 DNA follows: TGTGCCAGCAGCCCCCGACAGATCTCCGAAGCTTTCTTT. This sequence encodes CASSPRQISEAFF.

V and J are TRBV5-1 and TRBJ1-1, with D hard to call. The CDR3 has 13 amino acids. The V end lost 3 bases, the J end lost 1 base, and 7 bases lay between the germline ends. Looked up from germline, CDR1 is SGHRS and CDR2 is YFSETQ. CDR3 sequence: CASSSDTNTEAFF. CDR3 sequence (DNA): TGCGCCAGCAGCTCTGACACGAACACTGAAGCTTTCTTT.